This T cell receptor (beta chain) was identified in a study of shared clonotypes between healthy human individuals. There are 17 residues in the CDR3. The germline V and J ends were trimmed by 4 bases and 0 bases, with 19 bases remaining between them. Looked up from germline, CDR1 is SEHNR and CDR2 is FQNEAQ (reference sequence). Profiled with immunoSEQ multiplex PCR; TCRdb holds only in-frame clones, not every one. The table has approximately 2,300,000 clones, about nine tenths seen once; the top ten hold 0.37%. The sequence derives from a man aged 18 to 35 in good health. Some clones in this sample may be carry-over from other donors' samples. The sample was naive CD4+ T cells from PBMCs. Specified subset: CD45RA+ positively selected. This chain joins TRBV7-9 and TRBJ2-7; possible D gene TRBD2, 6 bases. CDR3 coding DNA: TGTGCCAGCAGCTACCAACCGGGCGGGAAGGGCTCCTACGAGCAGTACTTC. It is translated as CASSYQPGGKGSYEQYF.